The 21 T cell receptor beta chains below were found in one sample sequenced in a study of T cell clones after liver transplantation. Generated by immunoSEQ multiplex PCR, the TCRdb table keeps only in-frame clones and is missing some. The sample includes just under 60,000 clones, around two thirds of them seen just once. Material: CD4+ T cells from blood, obtained at the approximately 16-month timepoint. These receptors were collected from a human patient who received a liver transplant. Some T cells may be the graft donor's.

CDR3 loop: CASSMGTGPSNEQFF. DNA of the CDR3: TGTGCCAGTAGTATGGGGACAGGCCCCTCCAATGAGCAGTTCTTC. V usage is TRBV19 and J usage is TRBJ2-1; 8 nucleotides agree with TRBD1. Per germline, CDR1 LNHDA and CDR2 SQIVND (reference sequence). V dropped 3 bases and J dropped 6; count of bases not matched to a gene: 7. This CDR3 is built from 15 residues.

The CDR3 sequence is CAWNPALAGTNEQFF. CDR3 DNA sequence: TGTGCCTGGAACCCCGCACTAGCGGGAACTAATGAGCAGTTCTTC. The V call is TRBV30, the J call TRBJ2-1; TRBD2 agrees at 10 bases. The V gene end was trimmed by 4 bases and the J gene end by 7 bases; junction bases not matched to a gene: 10. Germline V gene lookup returns CDR1 GTSNPN and CDR2 SVGIG (reference sequence). The CDR3 length is 15 residues. Filled out from reference TRBV30 and TRBJ2-1, the complete variable domain reads SQTIHQWPATLVQPVGSPLSLECTVEGTSNPNLYWYRQAAGRGLQLLFYSVGIGQISSEVPQNLSASRPQDRQFILSSKKLLLSDSGFYLCAWNPALAGTNEQFFGPGTRLTVL.

The V call is TRBV6-1, the J call TRBJ2-6; no reliable D call. Germline CDR1 is MNHNS and CDR2 is SASEGT. V dropped 6 bases and J dropped 4 bases, with 13 bases sitting between them. The CDR3 totals 15 residues. The DNA of the CDR3 is TGTGCCAGCAGGTCCCGCCATCGAGGGGCCAACGTCCTGACTTTC. This translates into CASRSRHRGANVLTF.

This clone was detected a few times. The chain has TRBV4-1 and TRBJ1-4, with D unclear. From germline, CDR1 is MGHRA and CDR2 YSYEKL. The CDR3 contains 16 residues. The V gene lost 0 bases and the J gene lost 8 bases, with 16 bases spanning the gap. CDR3 DNA: TGCGCCAGCAGCCAAGAGACGCTCGGGAACGAGGAAAAACTGTTTTTT. Amino acids: CASSQETLGNEEKLFF.

This rearrangement joins TRBV7-9 to TRBJ2-5; D may be TRBD2 (6 bases). The CDR3 runs 15 residues. The germline V gene has CDR1 SEHNR and CDR2 FQNEAQ (reference sequence). V was trimmed by 1 base and J by 8 bases, leaving 17 bases between them. The CDR3 sequence: CASSLGLATFNTQYF. As DNA, the CDR3 is TGTGCCAGCAGCTTAGGTCTAGCGACCTTTAATACCCAGTACTTC.

The V and J genes are TRBV15 and TRBJ2-5, with D possibly called TRBD1 or TRBD2 (5 bases each). Germline V gives CDR1 LNHNV, CDR2 YYDKDF (reference sequence). This CDR3 comprises 15 residues. V was cut by 0 bases and J by 3 bases, with 11 bases left in between. The CDR3 bases are TGTGCCACCAGCAGAGATGGGGGACCTGAAGAGACCCAGTACTTC. This gives the protein CATSRDGGPEETQYF.

V gene TRBV15 combines with J gene TRBJ2-5; 7 bases fit TRBD2. The DNA end favors TRBJ2-7, so the J call may be wrong. CDR1 and CDR2 from the germline V gene are LNHNV and YYDKDF (reference sequence). The CDR3 is 15 residues long. The CDR3 coding sequence is TGTGCCACCAGCAGAGGGGGAGGGACCTCCTACGAGCAGTACTTC. Protein: CATSRGGGTSYEQYF.

The rearrangement uses TRBV7-2 and TRBJ2-3; D call uncertain. The CDR3 consists of 14 residues. Trimming pared 5 bases from V and 0 bases from J, leaving 9 bases between. The germline V gene has CDR1 SGHTA and CDR2 FQGNSA. This chain's CDR3 is CASSPQSSTDTQYF. CDR3 nucleotide sequence: TGTGCCAGCAGCCCGCAAAGTAGCACAGATACGCAGTATTTT.

The chain links TRBV2 to TRBJ1-4, with TRBD1 matching over 7 bases. The germline V gene encodes CDR1 SNHLY and CDR2 FYNNEI. This CDR3 is 14 amino acids long. J was trimmed by 8 bases and V by 4 bases; bases with no gene match: 7. DNA of the CDR3: TGTGCCAGCAGTGGACAGGGCGGACAGGAAAAACTGTTTTTT. Its protein product is CASSGQGGQEKLFF.

For this clone: An end of the junction differs from the germline gene, which may be a read error. The rearrangement uses TRBV9 and TRBJ2-2, with D unresolved. Germline values: CDR1 SGDLS, CDR2 YYNGEE. The CDR3 totals 14 residues. CDR3 sequence: CASSVGWNSGELFF. The CDR3 nucleotides read TGTGCCAGCAGCGTAGGATGGAACTCCGGGGAGCTGTTTTTT.

V usage is TRBV5-1 and J usage is TRBJ2-1; the D gene is possibly TRBD1 (5 bases). This CDR3 spans 14 amino acids. Germline loops: CDR1 SGHRS, CDR2 YFSETQ. V was shortened by 0 bases and J by 8 bases, with 12 bases between the two germline ends. The CDR3 DNA is TGCGCCAGCAGCTTGGGACAGACGGCCGATGAGCAGTTCTTC. Amino acids: CASSLGQTADEQFF. The full variable domain, completed using reference TRBV5-1 and TRBJ2-1, is KAGVTQTPRYLIKTRGQQVTLSCSPISGHRSVSWYQQTPGQGLQFLFEYFSETQRNKGNFPGRFSGRQFSNSRSEMNVSTLELGDSALYLCASSLGQTADEQFFGPGTRLTVL.

This chain connects TRBV19 to TRBJ1-5, with TRBD1 as a possible D gene (6 bases). V shed 3 bases and J shed 7 bases, with 16 bases lying between them. CDR1 and CDR2 from the germline V gene are LNHDA and SQIVND (reference sequence). The CDR3 sequence is 15 residues long. CDR3 nucleotide sequence: TGTGCCAGTAGTATTAGGGGGGCTCCTGCCCAGCCCCAGCATTTT. Protein sequence: CASSIRGAPAQPQHF.

CDR3 nucleotide sequence: TGTGCCAGCAGCATAAGCCTAGGGGAGGTCAATGAGCAGTTCTTC. Protein sequence: CASSISLGEVNEQFF. The rearrangement joins TRBV7-2 to TRBJ2-1; D is perhaps TRBD2 (6 bases). Germline assignment: CDR1 SGHTA and CDR2 FQGNSA. The V end was cut by 5 bases, the J end by 6 bases, with 17 bases between. The CDR3 length is 15 residues.

The chain joins TRBV18 to TRBJ1-1; D gene uncertain. V was cut by 4 bases and J by 0 bases, with 6 bases left in between. In germline, CDR1 is KGHSH, CDR2 LQKENI. The CDR3 runs 13 residues. This chain's CDR3 is CASSLPMNTEAFF. CDR3 in DNA: TGTGCCAGCTCACTTCCAATGAACACTGAAGCTTTCTTT.

The gene calls are TRBV5-6 and TRBJ2-7, with D perhaps matching TRBD1 (6 bases). Germline lookup yields CDR1 SGHDT and CDR2 YYEEEE. V lost 4 bases and J 2 bases, leaving 13 bases between the germline ends. The CDR3 totals 14 residues. CDR3 loop: CASSHRDTTYEQYF. The CDR3 DNA sequence: TGTGCCAGCAGCCACCGGGACACTACCTACGAGCAGTACTTC.

The V and J genes are TRBV6-5 and TRBJ2-7, with D perhaps TRBD2 (5 bases). This CDR3 spans 14 amino acids. V lost 4 bases to trimming and J lost 4 bases, with 14 bases between them. Germline lookup yields CDR1 MNHEY and CDR2 SVGAGI. The CDR3 DNA reads as TGTGCCAGCAGTTCTCAAGGACGGGGTTACGAGCAGTACTTC. Translating it yields CASSSQGRGYEQYF.

The chain combines TRBV6-5 with TRBJ2-3; 9 nucleotides agree with TRBD1. CDR3 length: 14 amino acids. The junction had 4 bases not matched to a gene; V was cut back by 5 bases and J by 4 bases. Germline V gene data show CDR1 as MNHEY and CDR2 as SVGAGI. The chain's CDR3 is CASSGGQGADTQYF. CDR3 DNA sequence: TGTGCCAGCAGTGGGGGACAGGGCGCAGATACGCAGTATTTT.

This chain uses TRBV11-2 with TRBJ2-1, with TRBD1 identical over 9 bases. The CDR3 contains 16 residues. Trimming cost V 3 bases and J 5 bases; bases outside gene matches: 8. CDR1 and CDR2 from the germline V gene are SGHAT and FQNNGV. DNA of the CDR3: TGTGCCAGCAGCTTCGGGGGACAGGGCCTAAACAATGAGCAGTTCTTC. Amino acid sequence: CASSFGGQGLNNEQFF.

About this clone: The sample carries other DNA sequences with the same CDR3. The rearrangement uses TRBV6-6 and TRBJ1-4, with D unclear. The CDR3 is 12 residues long. Germline lookup yields CDR1 MNHNY and CDR2 SVGAGI (reference sequence). V was clipped by 4 bases and J by 4 bases, with 4 bases between them. The CDR3 loop is CASSSNNEKLFF. For the CDR3, the DNA is TGTGCCAGCAGTTCCAATAATGAAAAACTGTTTTTT.

V usage is TRBV7-2 and J usage is TRBJ1-1; the match to TRBD1 covers 7 bases. Germline CDR1 reads SGHTA; CDR2 reads FQGNSA. J lost 1 base, V lost 5 bases, and 1 base had no gene match. CDR3 length equals 13 residues. The DNA for the CDR3 is TGTGCCAGCAGCCGACAGGGGAACACTGAAGCTTTCTTT. Its protein is CASSRQGNTEAFF.

CDR3 in amino acids: CASSYSEKQPQHF. Written as DNA, the CDR3 is TGTGCCAGCAGTTACTCGGAAAAGCAGCCCCAGCATTTT. The chain employs TRBV6-5 and TRBJ1-5, with D unresolved. The V gene's germline CDR1 is MNHEY and CDR2 SVGAGI. V dropped 0 bases and J dropped 7 bases, with 7 bases sitting between them. The CDR3 spans 13 residues.